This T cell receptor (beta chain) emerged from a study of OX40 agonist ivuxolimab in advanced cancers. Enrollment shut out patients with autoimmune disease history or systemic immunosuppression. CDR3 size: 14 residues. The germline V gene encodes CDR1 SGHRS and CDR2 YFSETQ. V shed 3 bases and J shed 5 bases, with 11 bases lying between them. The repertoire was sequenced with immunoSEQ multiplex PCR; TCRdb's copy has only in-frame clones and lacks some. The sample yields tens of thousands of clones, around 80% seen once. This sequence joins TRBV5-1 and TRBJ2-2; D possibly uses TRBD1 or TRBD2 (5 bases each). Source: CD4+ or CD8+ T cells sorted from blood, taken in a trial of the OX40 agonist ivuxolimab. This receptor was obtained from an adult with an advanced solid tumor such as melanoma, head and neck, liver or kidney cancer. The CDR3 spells CASSSMGVTGELFF. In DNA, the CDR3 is TGCGCCAGCAGCTCGATGGGGGTTACCGGGGAGCTGTTTTTT.